Listed here are 9 T cell receptor beta chains from one sample, sequenced in a study of cytomegalovirus exposure and HLA in healthy donors. PCR involved 60 Vbeta and 13 Jbeta primers. Assay used: immunoSEQ multiplex PCR; TCRdb lists only in-frame clones, some missing. The sample shows about 190,000 clones, roughly 70% of them seen only once. Specimen: PBMCs. These receptors were taken from a young woman in good health and CMV-seronegative.

The chain uses TRBV7-8 and TRBJ1-2; the D gene is possibly TRBD1 (5 bases). The CDR3 runs to 17 residues. V was pared by 4 bases and J by 2 bases, with 20 bases between. CDR1 SGHVS and CDR2 FQNEAQ come from the germline V gene. This CDR3 reads CASSSYPLGGGNYGYTF. The CDR3 region has the DNA TGTGCCAGCAGCTCTTACCCCCTAGGTGGGGGGAACTATGGCTACACCTTC. The whole variable domain, remainder taken from reference TRBV7-8 and TRBJ1-2, is GAGVSQSPRYKVAKRGQDVALRCDPISGHVSLFWYQQALGQGPEFLTYFQNEAQLDKSGLPSDRFFAERPEGSVSTLKIQRTQQEDSAVYLCASSSYPLGGGNYGYTFGSGTRLTVV.

V gene TRBV11-2 combines with J gene TRBJ2-5; TRBD2 aligns across 8 bases. The J call is in doubt because the DNA end fits TRBJ2-7 better. The length of the CDR3 is 14 residues. Germline lookup yields CDR1 SGHAT and CDR2 FQNNGV. CDR3 sequence reads: CASSSRGGPYEQYF. As DNA, the CDR3 is TGTGCCAGCAGCTCTCGCGGGGGGCCCTACGAGCAGTACTTC.

This clone has just a few counts. This rearrangement joins TRBV6-5 to TRBJ2-1; 10 bases fit TRBD2. Trimming removed 5 bases from V and 14 bases from J; junction bases left unmatched: 12. Germline CDR1 and CDR2: MNHEY and SVGAGI. This CDR3 spans 14 amino acids. The CDR3 protein is CASSTLPQAGGKFF. The DNA of the CDR3 is TGTGCCAGCAGTACCCTACCTCAAGCGGGAGGGAAGTTCTTC.

The count of this clone is one. J is TRBJ2-1 and V is TRBV11-1, with D perhaps TRBD2 (6 bases). The CDR3 consists of 15 residues. The V gene's germline CDR1 is SGHAT and CDR2 FQDESV (reference sequence). Trimming took off 2 bases at V and 6 bases at J, with 14 bases between the two ends. CDR3 sequence (DNA): TGTGCCAGCAGCTTATACGCCGGGAGCGGCAATGAGCAGTTCTTC. Amino acid sequence: CASSLYAGSGNEQFF.

The chain carries TRBV11-2 and TRBJ1-5; possible D gene TRBD1, 5 bases. This CDR3 contains 16 residues. The V end was cut by 1 base, the J end by 0 bases, with 10 bases between. Germline CDR1 reads SGHAT; CDR2 reads FQNNGV. In DNA form, the CDR3 reads TGTGCCAGCAGCTTAGGCGCAGGGAATAGCAATCAGCCCCAGCATTTT. Protein product: CASSLGAGNSNQPQHF.

The J gene is TRBJ1-2, the V gene TRBV27, with 7 bases matching TRBD1. Germline V gene lookup returns CDR1 MNHEY and CDR2 SMNVEV (reference sequence). This CDR3 is built from 12 residues. V lost 5 bases to trimming and J lost 8 bases; unmatched junction nucleotides: 5. The CDR3 region has the DNA TGTGCCAGCAGTCCGACAGGGCAAGGCTACACCTTC. As protein: CASSPTGQGYTF.

The chain couples TRBV6-6 to TRBJ2-7, with 7 bases identical to TRBD1. V dropped 1 base and J dropped 1; count of bases not matched to a gene: 1. The CDR3 spans 14 residues. Germline CDR1 is MNHNY and CDR2 is SVGAGI (reference sequence). The CDR3 DNA sequence: TGTGCCAGCAGTTACTTGGGACAGTCCTACGAGCAGTACTTC. Its protein is CASSYLGQSYEQYF.

V usage is TRBV7-3 and J usage is TRBJ1-2, with a tentative D call TRBD1 (5 bases). CDR3 size: 15 residues. Looked up from germline, CDR1 is SGHTA and CDR2 is FQGTGA. Trimming shortened V by 5 bases and J by 6 bases, and 19 bases separated the two germline ends. CDR3 DNA sequence: TGTGCCAGCAGCCCCACGGGGGGTCTGGGTGATGGCTACACCTTC. Its protein product is CASSPTGGLGDGYTF.

The rearrangement uses TRBV27 and TRBJ2-7; 10 bases are shared with TRBD2. Looked up from germline, CDR1 is MNHEY and CDR2 is SMNVEV (reference sequence). V trimming: 0 bases; J trimming: 4 bases; junction bases outside the gene matches: 6. The CDR3 has 16 residues. CDR3 in DNA: TGTGCCAGCAGTTTATCCAGCGGGAGGGCCTTTTACGAGCAGTACTTC. Amino acid sequence: CASSLSSGRAFYEQYF.